This T cell receptor (beta chain) was recovered during a study of T cells expressing NK-cell markers. Overall study: Seven of the eight sequenced donors were classified as HCMV-seropositive, and one was classified as seronegative. Study conclusions and caveats: For over five donors, the dominant NKG2C+ clonotypes made up 1.0-7.0% of their CD8+ T cells.

In the case of this clonotype: The antigen is undetermined.

The CDR3 covers 15 residues. TCRdb reprocessed the 5' RACE reads and stores each CDR3 protein as one record, lacking DNA. The sample totals about 550,000 distinct CDR3 sequences. The sequencing input was blood T cells: a sorted CD56 or NKG2C T cell subset, CD4+ or CD8+ T cells, or bulk PBMC T cells (not recorded which). The sequence derives from a man aged 18 to 30 in good health. This chain connects TRBV12-3 or TRBV12-4 to TRBJ2-1; TCRdb selects TRBD1, and the lack of DNA leaves this call unchecked. This CDR3 is CASSLIGGGPHEQFF.